One and the same sample provided the 19 T cell receptor beta chains below, sequenced in a study of T cell responses to AZD1222 COVID-19 vaccine. TCRdb's table, derived via immunoSEQ multiplex PCR, lists solely in-frame clones and lacks some. The top ten clones hold roughly 3.6% of a sample with about 140,000 clones, 90% to 95% of them seen once. The material was peripheral blood, obtained 28 days after the second AZD1222 dose. These receptors all come from an adult who received the AZD1222 COVID-19 vaccine.

The chain carries TRBV5-6 and TRBJ1-1, with unresolved D. Germline CDR1 and CDR2: SGHDT and YYEEEE. V was shortened by 1 base and J by 5 bases, with 15 bases between the two germline ends. This CDR3 contains 15 residues. Here the CDR3 DNA reads TGTGCCAGCAGCTTGCGGAGGCTCAGTAGTACTGAAGCTTTCTTT. Translating gives CASSLRRLSSTEAFF.

V gene TRBV7-2 combines with J gene TRBJ2-5; 9 positions agree with TRBD1. Germline loops: CDR1 SGHTA, CDR2 FQGNSA. Unmatched junction bases numbered 10, after V lost 5 bases and J lost 0 bases. The CDR3 sequence is 17 residues long. The CDR3 loop reads CASSPSGQGINQETQYF. Written as DNA, the CDR3 is TGTGCCAGCAGCCCGAGCGGACAGGGGATAAACCAAGAGACCCAGTACTTC.

The J gene is TRBJ2-1, the V gene TRBV11-3; no reliable D call. In germline, CDR1 is SGHNT, CDR2 YENEEA. V was trimmed by 1 base and J by 6 bases, leaving 13 bases between them. The CDR3 totals 15 residues. DNA of the CDR3: TGTGCCAGCAGCTTAGTGTTCGGAGTTGGCAATGAGCAGTTCTTC. Translation: CASSLVFGVGNEQFF.

The gene calls are TRBV19 and TRBJ2-1, with D perhaps matching TRBD2 (5 bases). Germline V lookup: CDR1 LNHDA, CDR2 SQIVND (reference sequence). V lost 3 bases to trimming and J lost 7 bases, with 13 bases between them. The CDR3 is 14 amino acids. DNA for the CDR3: TGTGCCAGTAGTATCTCCTTAGCGTTGAATGAGCAGTTCTTC. Translation gives CASSISLALNEQFF.

The chain couples TRBV2 to TRBJ2-7, with D possibly matching TRBD1 (5 bases). V was trimmed by 4 bases and J by 5 bases, leaving 12 bases between them. The CDR3 sequence is 13 residues long. Germline CDR1 is SNHLY and CDR2 is FYNNEI. CDR3 amino acids: CASSGGALHEQYF. The CDR3 DNA reads TGTGCCAGCAGTGGGGGCGCCCTCCACGAGCAGTACTTC. The full variable domain, in which reference TRBV2 and TRBJ2-7 provide the parts outside the CDR3, is EPEVTQTPSHQVTQMGQEVILRCVPISNHLYFYWYRQILGQKVEFLVSFYNNEISEKSEIFDDQFSVERPDGSNFTLKIRSTKLEDSAMYFCASSGGALHEQYFGPGTRLTVT.

The rearrangement joins TRBV11-2 to TRBJ2-5; no definite D call. Germline values: CDR1 SGHAT, CDR2 FQNNGV. The V gene lost 3 bases and the J gene lost 4 bases, with 9 bases spanning the gap. There are 13 residues in the CDR3. Here the CDR3 reads CASSFTLTETQYF. The CDR3 DNA reads TGTGCCAGCAGCTTTACGCTCACAGAGACCCAGTACTTC.

The rearrangement joins TRBV18 to TRBJ2-2; D unclear. The CDR3 totals 17 residues. V was shortened by 1 base and J by 2 bases, with 14 bases between the two germline ends. The germline gives CDR1 KGHSH, CDR2 LQKENI. The CDR3 DNA reads TGTGCCAGCTCACCACGTATGGACGGCCCAAACACCGGGGAGCTGTTTTTT. It specifies CASSPRMDGPNTGELFF.

The chain couples TRBV12-3 or TRBV12-4 to TRBJ2-6; D not resolved. The ends were cut back, 6 bases at V and 9 bases at J, with 6 bases in the middle. The CDR3 consists of 11 residues. The CDR3 DNA reads TGTGCCAGCAGCCCCCTCAACGTCCTGACTTTC. Residues: CASSPLNVLTF.

The chain carries TRBV5-1 and TRBJ2-2, with 8 bases lining up with TRBD2. Germline lookup yields CDR1 SGHRS and CDR2 YFSETQ. V shed 3 bases and J 4 bases; nucleotides not matched to a gene: 8. The CDR3 has 16 amino acids. CDR3 protein: CASSSVSGIGTGELFF. CDR3 in DNA: TGCGCCAGCAGCTCGGTTAGCGGGATAGGCACCGGGGAGCTGTTTTTT.

The chain links TRBV6-6 to TRBJ2-6; 7 nucleotides align to TRBD1. Trimming cost V 2 bases and J 4 bases; bases outside gene matches: 5. In germline, CDR1 is MNHNY, CDR2 SVGAGI (reference sequence). The CDR3 is 16 amino acids. This CDR3 reads CASSYGRGSGANVLTF. CDR3 DNA sequence: TGTGCCAGCAGTTACGGCAGGGGGTCCGGGGCCAACGTCCTGACTTTC.

The chain employs TRBV6-5 and TRBJ1-6; 9 bases match TRBD1. Germline values: CDR1 MNHEY, CDR2 SVGAGI. V lost 2 bases, J lost 10 bases, and 6 bases stayed unmatched. This CDR3 spans 15 amino acids. CDR3 coding DNA: TGTGCCAGCAGTTACGGGGACAGGGAATTGTCACCCCTCCACTTT. Translation: CASSYGDRELSPLHF.

This sequence joins TRBV7-9 and TRBJ2-5; the match to TRBD2 covers 8 bases. Germline V gene lookup returns CDR1 SEHNR and CDR2 FQNEAQ (reference sequence). CDR3 length: 17 residues. V shed 1 base and J 5 bases; nucleotides not matched to a gene: 12. CDR3 protein: CASSLDAGRASMETQYF. DNA for the CDR3: TGTGCCAGCAGCTTAGATGCCGGGAGGGCAAGTATGGAGACCCAGTACTTC.

The chain recombines TRBV28 with TRBJ1-5; D gene unclear. V was clipped by 5 bases and J by 9 bases, with 20 bases between them. This CDR3 comprises 15 residues. Germline CDR1 reads MDHEN; CDR2 reads SYDVKM. The CDR3 DNA follows: TGTGCCAGCAGTCCCCTAGGCAGCTCCATCGGGCCCCAGCATTTT. Translated, it gives CASSPLGSSIGPQHF.

The V and J genes are TRBV7-9 and TRBJ1-4, with D possibly matching TRBD1 (5 bases). Germline CDR1 and CDR2: SEHNR and FQNEAQ (reference sequence). The CDR3 is 12 residues long. The V and J ends lost 3 bases and 12 bases respectively, with 11 bases between them. This CDR3 reads CASSFSPGQLFF. DNA for the CDR3: TGTGCCAGCAGCTTCAGCCCGGGACAACTGTTTTTT.

About this clone: Other DNA sequences in this specimen translate into the identical CDR3. The chain combines TRBV24-1 with TRBJ2-1; D uncertain. V lost 5 bases to trimming and J lost 0 bases, with 4 bases between them. CDR1 and CDR2 from the germline V gene are KGHDR and SFDVKD. This CDR3 comprises 13 residues. The CDR3 is CATSVDSYNEQFF. DNA of the CDR3: TGTGCCACCAGTGTGGACTCCTACAATGAGCAGTTCTTC.

V and J are TRBV6-5 and TRBJ1-1, with D perhaps TRBD1 (6 bases). Germline assignment: CDR1 MNHEY and CDR2 SVGAGI. V lost 0 bases, J lost 4 bases, and 12 bases lay in between. CDR3 length equals 15 residues. The CDR3 nucleotides are TGTGCCAGCAGTTACTCGATCCCGGGGGCCACTGAAGCTTTCTTT. Protein sequence: CASSYSIPGATEAFF.

This clone was counted once. The chain joins TRBV7-2 to TRBJ1-2; tentatively, D is TRBD1 (6 bases). V gave up 3 bases and J gave up 5 bases, with 13 bases separating them. Germline loops: CDR1 SGHTA, CDR2 FQGNSA. The CDR3 is made up of 14 amino acids. The CDR3 here is CASSLRTEQYGYTF. DNA for the CDR3: TGTGCCAGCAGCTTGAGGACAGAACAATATGGCTACACCTTC.

The V gene is TRBV5-1, the J gene TRBJ2-1; 7 nucleotides line up with TRBD2. From germline, CDR1 is SGHRS and CDR2 YFSETQ. The V gene end was trimmed by 0 bases and the J gene end by 4 bases; junction bases not matched to a gene: 16. The CDR3 runs to 19 residues. This CDR3 is CASSLEGLAGLAAYNEQFF. The DNA for the CDR3 is TGCGCCAGCAGCTTGGAAGGTTTGGCGGGGCTAGCGGCATACAATGAGCAGTTCTTC.

This clone was detected only once. V gene TRBV30 combines with J gene TRBJ1-2, with D uncertain. This CDR3 spans 13 amino acids. The V end was cut by 3 bases, the J end by 7 bases, with 15 bases between. Per germline, CDR1 GTSNPN and CDR2 SVGIG (reference sequence). The CDR3: CAWREVQEVGYTF. In DNA form, the CDR3 reads TGTGCCTGGAGGGAGGTCCAGGAGGTTGGCTACACCTTC.